This TCR beta chain was observed in a study of T cell changes during pregnancy in multiple sclerosis. The length of the CDR3 is 16 residues. V lost 5 bases to trimming and J lost 7 bases; unmatched junction nucleotides: 11. Germline CDR1 is MDHEN and CDR2 is SYDVKM. TCRdb keeps only in-frame clones here, not all; method: immunoSEQ multiplex PCR. The sample holds fewer than 70,000 clones; around 92% are singletons and the top ten take roughly 3%. The receptor's source is a female donor in good health, enrolled as a control in a pregnancy study. The rearrangement joins TRBV28 to TRBJ2-7; 13 nucleotides align to TRBD2. The sample was peripheral blood, taken in the second trimester of pregnancy. The CDR3 reads CASSPERLAGGNEQYF. CDR3 in DNA: TGTGCCAGCAGTCCCGAGAGACTAGCGGGAGGTAATGAGCAGTACTTC.